This TCR beta chain was sequenced for a study of neurological immune-mediated disorders. Germline V gene sequence: CDR1 SGHRS, CDR2 YFSETQ. The V gene lost 0 bases and the J gene lost 5 bases, with 9 bases spanning the gap. The CDR3 is 14 amino acids. From the 5' RACE reads, TCRdb called clonotypes with MiXCR, one entry per CDR3 protein. Seen here are around 23,000 distinct CDR3 sequences, 13% observed once, and the top ten hold around 16%. In this sample, this clonotype turned up many times. The sample comprised PBMCs. This sequence joins TRBV5-1 and TRBJ2-4; no clear D gene. The TCR originated in a woman between 40 and 50 years old with HTLV-1-associated myelopathy (HAM/TSP). CDR3: CASSLEQRQNIQYF. Written as DNA, the CDR3 is TGCGCCAGCAGCTTGGAACAGCGCCAAAACATTCAGTACTTC. The whole variable domain, remainder taken from reference TRBV5-1 and TRBJ2-4, is KAGVTQTPRYLIKTRGQQVTLSCSPISGHRSVSWYQQTPGQGLQFLFEYFSETQRNKGNFPGRFSGRQFSNSRSEMNVSTLELGDSALYLCASSLEQRQNIQYFGAGTRLSVL.